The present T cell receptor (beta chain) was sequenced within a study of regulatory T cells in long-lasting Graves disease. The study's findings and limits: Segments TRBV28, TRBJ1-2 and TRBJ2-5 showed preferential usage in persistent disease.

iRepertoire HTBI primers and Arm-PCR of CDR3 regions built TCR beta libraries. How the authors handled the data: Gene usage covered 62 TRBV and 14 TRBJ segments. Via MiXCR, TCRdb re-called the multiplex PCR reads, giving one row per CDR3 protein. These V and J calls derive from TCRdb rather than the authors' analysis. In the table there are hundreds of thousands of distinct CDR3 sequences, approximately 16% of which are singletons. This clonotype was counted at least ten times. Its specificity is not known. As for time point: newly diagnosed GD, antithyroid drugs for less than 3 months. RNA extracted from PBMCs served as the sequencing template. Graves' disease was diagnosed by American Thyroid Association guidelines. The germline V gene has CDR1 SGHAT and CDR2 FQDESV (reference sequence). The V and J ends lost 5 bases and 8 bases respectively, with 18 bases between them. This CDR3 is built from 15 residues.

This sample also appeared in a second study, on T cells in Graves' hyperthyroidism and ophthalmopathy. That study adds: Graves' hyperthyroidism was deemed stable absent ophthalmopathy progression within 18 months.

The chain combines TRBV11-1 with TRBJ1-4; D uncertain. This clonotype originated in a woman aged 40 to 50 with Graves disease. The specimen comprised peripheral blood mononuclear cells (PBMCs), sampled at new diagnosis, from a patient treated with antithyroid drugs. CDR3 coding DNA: TGTGCCAGCAGCCTTTCGACGGGCGGCGGGGAAAAACTGTTTTTT. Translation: CASSLSTGGGEKLFF.